This T cell receptor beta chain came from a study of shared clonotypes between healthy human individuals. Study-level information: Researchers assigned three CD4 naive, three CD4 memory, two CD8 naive and one CD8 memory plate to each donor. Study findings and constraints: What naive subsets generally showed was a larger estimated richness than memory subsets showed.

CD45RO-negative, CCR7-selected cells formed the naive CD8 fraction, which excluded terminally differentiated effector memory CD45RA+ cells. Note on this clone: The antigen is unknown.

Assay runs were performed at deep level. Sorted-subset replicate PCR reactions contained 200 ng DNA, corresponding to roughly 29,000 T cell genomes. The method was immunoSEQ multiplex PCR; TCRdb's version includes in-frame clones alone and lacks a portion of them. The sample lists about 1.9 million clones, over 85% occurring once. V gave up 6 bases and J gave up 4 bases; unmatched junction bases: 4. The CDR3 covers 13 residues. Germline assignment: CDR1 MGHDK and CDR2 SYGVNS. Specimen: naive CD8+ T cells from PBMCs. The chain carries TRBV25-1 and TRBJ1-2, with 8 bases identical to TRBD1. The TCR sequence derives from a man aged 18 to 30 in good health. Some clones in this sample may be carry-over from other donors' samples. This CDR3 reads CASSRGPPYGYTF. Written as DNA, the CDR3 is TGTGCCAGCAGCAGGGGGCCTCCCTATGGCTACACCTTC.